The 9 T cell receptor beta chains below come from one sample, sequenced in a study of blood T cell repertoires in COVID-19. Clones were read by immunoSEQ multiplex PCR, and TCRdb kept only the in-frame ones, dropping some. The sample lists 490,000 or so clones, approximately 88% occurring once. Specimen: PBMCs or T cells enriched from blood (not recorded which). The receptor set was obtained from a woman between 35 and 50 years old who had recovered from COVID-19.

The DNA for the CDR3 is TGTGCCAGTAGTATAGCGGGAGGAGCGAACACCGGGGAGCTGTTTTTT. Protein product: CASSIAGGANTGELFF. V and J are TRBV19 and TRBJ2-2; 7 bases line up with TRBD2. Germline lookup yields CDR1 LNHDA and CDR2 SQIVND (reference sequence). The J segment lost 0 bases and the V segment lost 1 base, leaving 2 bases of the junction unmatched. This CDR3 has 16 residues.

V usage is TRBV10-2 and J usage is TRBJ1-1; D is unclear. CDR1 and CDR2 from the germline V gene are WSHSY and SAAADI. V lost 1 base and J lost 3, with 9 bases in between. The CDR3 runs to 14 residues. This CDR3 reads CASSEWALDTEAFF. CDR3 DNA sequence: TGCGCCAGCAGTGAGTGGGCGCTGGACACTGAAGCTTTCTTT.

The V call is TRBV19, the J call TRBJ1-1; D gene uncertain. Trimming took off 5 bases at V and 4 bases at J, with 17 bases between the two ends. The CDR3 covers 15 residues. CDR1 LNHDA and CDR2 SQIVND come from the germline V gene (reference sequence). The CDR3 reads CASSQSQALSTEAFF. The CDR3 DNA sequence: TGTGCCAGTAGTCAAAGTCAAGCTCTCTCCACTGAAGCTTTCTTT.

The chain combines TRBV11-3 with TRBJ1-1; D may be TRBD1 (5 bases). Germline lookup yields CDR1 SGHNT and CDR2 YENEEA. V was clipped by 5 bases and J by 6 bases, with 16 bases between them. The CDR3 extends over 14 amino acids. In DNA form, the CDR3 reads TGTGCCAGCAGCCCCGGCCAGGGTGGGCCTGAAGCTTTCTTT. It specifies CASSPGQGGPEAFF.

V and J are TRBV27 and TRBJ2-1; 10 bases are a match to TRBD2. CDR3 length: 21 residues. From germline, CDR1 is MNHEY and CDR2 SMNVEV (reference sequence). Trimming removed 2 bases from V and 7 bases from J; junction bases left unmatched: 23. DNA of the CDR3: TGTGCCAGCAGTTTACCTACAGGGTCGGGTAGCGGGAGGCCGTGGGGGAATGAGCAGTTCTTC. Translating gives CASSLPTGSGSGRPWGNEQFF.

V and J are TRBV6-5 and TRBJ1-3, with a tentative D call TRBD1 (6 bases). The CDR3 covers 14 residues. Germline CDR1 and CDR2: MNHEY and SVGAGI. Trimming took 7 bases from V and 4 from J, leaving 14 bases between them. CDR3 sequence reads: CASNPRGKGNTIYF. DNA of the CDR3: TGTGCCAGCAATCCCAGGGGAAAGGGAAACACCATATATTTT.

This clone was recorded only once. The chain is built from TRBV11-2 and TRBJ2-2; a weak D match, TRBD2 (6 bases). This CDR3 is 14 amino acids long. Germline V gene data show CDR1 as SGHAT and CDR2 as FQNNGV. Trimming stripped 4 bases from V and 5 bases from J, with 11 bases between. As DNA, the CDR3 is TGTGCCAGCAGCTCGAGCGGGCTTACCGGGGAGCTGTTTTTT. It codes for CASSSSGLTGELFF.

DNA for the CDR3: TGTGCCACCAGCAGGACAGGGGATCAGCCCCAGCATTTT. Translation gives CATSRTGDQPQHF. V usage is TRBV15 and J usage is TRBJ1-5; TRBD1 matches at 8 bases. The CDR3 is made up of 13 amino acids. Germline lookup yields CDR1 LNHNV and CDR2 YYDKDF (reference sequence). J gave up 5 bases and V 3 bases, and 0 bases lay outside the gene matches.

This clone was picked up a small number of times. The J gene is TRBJ2-5, the V gene TRBV27; a weak D match, TRBD1 (6 bases). CDR1 and CDR2 from the germline V gene are MNHEY and SMNVEV (reference sequence). CDR3 size: 14 residues. V was pared by 7 bases and J by 10 bases, with 22 bases between. Written as DNA, the CDR3 is TGTGCCAGCATCAAAACGGGACACCCAGAGGACCAGTACTTC. Its protein product is CASIKTGHPEDQYF.